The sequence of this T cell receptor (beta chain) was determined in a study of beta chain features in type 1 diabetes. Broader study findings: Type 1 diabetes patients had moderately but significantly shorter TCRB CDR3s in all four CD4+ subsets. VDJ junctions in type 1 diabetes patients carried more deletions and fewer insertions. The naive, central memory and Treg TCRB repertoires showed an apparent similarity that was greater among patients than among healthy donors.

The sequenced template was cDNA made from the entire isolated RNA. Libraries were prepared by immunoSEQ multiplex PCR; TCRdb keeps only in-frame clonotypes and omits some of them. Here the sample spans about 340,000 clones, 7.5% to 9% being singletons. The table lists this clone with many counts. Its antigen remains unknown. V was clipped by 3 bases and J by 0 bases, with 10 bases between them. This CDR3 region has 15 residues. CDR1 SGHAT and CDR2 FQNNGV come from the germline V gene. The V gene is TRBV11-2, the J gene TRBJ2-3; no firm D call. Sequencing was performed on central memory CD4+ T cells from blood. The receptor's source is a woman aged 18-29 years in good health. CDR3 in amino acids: CASSFGPRSTDTQYF. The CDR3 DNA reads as TGTGCCAGCAGCTTCGGGCCGCGAAGCACAGATACGCAGTATTTT.